This T cell receptor beta chain was sequenced during a study of blood T cell repertoires in COVID-19. Background on the study: Nucleic acid was either cDNA or gDNA, and it came from T cells, B-cell-depleted T cells, or PBMCs.

Original processing notes: Estimates of nucleated cell counts were drawn from the amplification of reference gene primers. The data were produced by immunoSEQ multiplex PCR, yet TCRdb's version contains in-frame clones alone and is incomplete. V, J and clone size were drawn from that table, and D and trimming were deduced from the DNA. The sample includes 160,000 or so clones, 87% of them seen just once. Those who participated ranged in age from about 18 to 89 years and resided in about two dozen US areas. Unmatched junction bases numbered 6, after V lost 4 bases and J lost 5 bases. This CDR3 is 13 amino acids long. From germline, CDR1 is SGHRS and CDR2 YFSETQ.

The source is a human donor with acute COVID-19. The donor label of this sample is uncertain. This chain uses TRBV5-1 with TRBJ2-7, with 7 bases aligning to TRBD2. Sequencing was carried out using PBMCs or T cells enriched from blood (not recorded which). CDR3: CASSPAGNNEQYF. CDR3 nucleotide sequence: TGCGCCAGCAGCCCAGCGGGGAACAACGAGCAGTACTTC.